This T cell receptor beta chain was identified during a study of Tregs in tolerant kidney transplant recipients. Libraries were prepared by immunoSEQ multiplex PCR; TCRdb keeps only in-frame clonotypes and omits some of them. In all, the sample yields about 23,000 clones. On this clone: What it recognizes is unknown. The CDR3 extends 3 residues past the end of the read, so its final part is completed from the germline J gene.

CDR1 and CDR2 (germline): SGHNT, YYREEE (reference sequence). The germline V and J ends were trimmed by 6 bases and 2 bases, with 12 bases remaining between them. This CDR3 spans 14 amino acids. Study-wide results and limits: Biological reproducibility was not directly addressed in this study. In tolerant patients, donor-specific Tregs outgrew total Tregs, suggesting antigen-driven expansion. The small number of patients limits these findings pending further validation.

Mixed chimerism was transient after nonmyeloablative marrow transplants from related graft donors. The chain couples TRBV5-4 to TRBJ2-1; possibly TRBD1 for D (5 bases). Material: CD4+ T cells from blood (PBMCs), obtained 6 months after the transplant. This sequence was found in a human patient who received a combined kidney and bone marrow transplant. Some T cells may have originated in the graft donor. CDR3 residues: CASNPSTAYNEQFF. The sequenced CDR3 bases are TGTGCCAGCAATCCCTCGACAGCCTACAATGAG. Combining the CDR3 with reference TRBV5-4 and TRBJ2-1 gives the whole variable domain ETGVTQSPTHLIKTRGQQVTLRCSSQSGHNTVSWYQQALGQGPQFIFQYYREEENGRGNFPPRFSGLQFPNYSSELNVNALELDDSALYLCASNPSTAYNEQFFGPGTRLTVL.